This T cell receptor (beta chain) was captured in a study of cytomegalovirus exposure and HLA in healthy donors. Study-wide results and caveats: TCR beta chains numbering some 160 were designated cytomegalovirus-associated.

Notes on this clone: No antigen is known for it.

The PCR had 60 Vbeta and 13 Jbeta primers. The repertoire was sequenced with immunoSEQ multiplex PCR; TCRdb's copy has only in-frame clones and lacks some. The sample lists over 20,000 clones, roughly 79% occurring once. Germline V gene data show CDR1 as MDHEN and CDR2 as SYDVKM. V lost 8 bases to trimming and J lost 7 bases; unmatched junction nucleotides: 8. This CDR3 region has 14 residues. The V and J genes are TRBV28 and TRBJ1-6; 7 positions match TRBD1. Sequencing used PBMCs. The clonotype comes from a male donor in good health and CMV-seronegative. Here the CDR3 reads CASGPGGRNSPLHF. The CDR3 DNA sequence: TGTGCCAGCGGACCAGGGGGACGAAATTCACCCCTCCACTTT.